Listed here are 23 T cell receptor beta chains from one sample, sequenced in a study of cytotoxic CD8 clonotypes in ibrutinib-treated CLL. Only in-frame clones appear in the TCRdb table, and some are missing; sequencing was by immunoSEQ multiplex PCR. Of about 22,000 clones in the sample, roughly 70% were seen once. The sample consisted of PBMCs, taken after 12 months of ibrutinib treatment. Receptors originate from a human donor with chronic lymphocytic leukemia.

This chain connects TRBV7-9 to TRBJ2-7; 7 positions agree with TRBD2. Germline trimming cut 0 bases from V and 0 bases from J; bases unmatched to any gene: 8. The CDR3 length is 17 residues. Germline CDR1 is SEHNR and CDR2 is FQNEAQ (reference sequence). The CDR3: CASSLAGRAGLSYEQYF. The CDR3 DNA follows: TGTGCCAGCAGCTTAGCGGGAAGAGCGGGGCTCTCCTACGAGCAGTACTTC.

The V call is TRBV5-6, the J call TRBJ1-5; D not certain. V lost 2 bases to trimming and J lost 2 bases, with 5 bases between them. Germline-derived CDR1 and CDR2 are SGHDT and YYEEEE. The CDR3 totals 13 residues. CDR3 sequence: CASSFGRNQPQHF. CDR3 coding DNA: TGTGCCAGCAGCTTCGGTCGCAATCAGCCCCAGCATTTT.

This clone turned up a few times. The rearrangement uses TRBV27 and TRBJ1-5; maybe TRBD1 (5 bases). CDR1 is MNHEY and CDR2 is SMNVEV in the germline V gene (reference sequence). V dropped 3 bases and J dropped 7 bases, with 10 bases sitting between them. The CDR3 spans 13 residues. The CDR3 coding sequence is TGTGCCAGCAGTTTGGGGGTGTGGCAGCCCCAGCATTTT. Translating it yields CASSLGVWQPQHF.

This chain uses TRBV4-2 with TRBJ1-3; D call uncertain. This CDR3 is 16 amino acids long. Trimming removed 3 bases from V and 3 bases from J, with 15 bases in between. Germline CDR1 is LGHNA and CDR2 is YNFKEQ. The CDR3 sequence is CASSQVHQILGNTIYF. The CDR3 DNA follows: TGTGCCAGCAGCCAGGTGCATCAGATTCTTGGAAACACCATATATTTT.

CDR3 bases: TGCGCCAGCAGCGCAAGACAGGGGGGAAACTACGAGCAGTACTTC. Its translation: CASSARQGGNYEQYF. The chain links TRBV5-1 to TRBJ2-7; 9 bases line up with TRBD1. Looked up from germline, CDR1 is SGHRS and CDR2 is YFSETQ. This CDR3 region has 15 residues. V lost 4 bases and J lost 3; bases outside the gene matches: 8. Drawing the rest from reference TRBV5-1 and TRBJ2-7, the complete variable domain is KAGVTQTPRYLIKTRGQQVTLSCSPISGHRSVSWYQQTPGQGLQFLFEYFSETQRNKGNFPGRFSGRQFSNSRSEMNVSTLELGDSALYLCASSARQGGNYEQYFGPGTRLTVT.

V is TRBV5-1 and J is TRBJ2-7, with 11 bases matching TRBD2. V gave up 0 bases and J gave up 5 bases; unmatched junction bases: 4. CDR3 size: 15 residues. Germline CDR1 and CDR2: SGHRS and YFSETQ. The CDR3 sequence: CASSLVSSGGHEQYF. The DNA for the CDR3 is TGCGCCAGCAGCTTGGTGTCTAGCGGGGGGCACGAGCAGTACTTC. The variable domain in full, completed from reference TRBV5-1 and TRBJ2-7, reads KAGVTQTPRYLIKTRGQQVTLSCSPISGHRSVSWYQQTPGQGLQFLFEYFSETQRNKGNFPGRFSGRQFSNSRSEMNVSTLELGDSALYLCASSLVSSGGHEQYFGPGTRLTVT.

This clone was detected once. DNA for the CDR3: TGTGCCAGCAGTGGGGGACAGGGTGGTCCCCAGTTAGAGACCCAGTACTTC. It encodes CASSGGQGGPQLETQYF. J is TRBJ2-5 and V is TRBV5-4; 9 bases align to TRBD1. CDR3 length: 17 amino acids. The germline CDR1 and CDR2 sequences are SGHNT and YYREEE (reference sequence). V dropped 5 bases and J dropped 4; count of bases not matched to a gene: 15. The entire variable domain, with the rest obtained from reference TRBV5-4 and TRBJ2-5, is as follows: ETGVTQSPTHLIKTRGQQVTLRCSSQSGHNTVSWYQQALGQGPQFIFQYYREEENGRGNFPPRFSGLQFPNYSSELNVNALELDDSALYLCASSGGQGGPQLETQYFGPGTRLLVL.

The chain joins TRBV5-1 to TRBJ1-1; 8 bases line up with TRBD1. CDR1 is SGHRS and CDR2 is YFSETQ in the germline V gene. Trimming cost V 2 bases and J 5 bases; bases outside gene matches: 5. CDR3 length: 14 amino acids. The CDR3 spells CASSFAGGRTEAFF. In DNA form, the CDR3 reads TGCGCCAGCAGCTTTGCAGGGGGCCGGACTGAAGCTTTCTTT.

The V gene is TRBV5-1, the J gene TRBJ2-3; 7 bases line up with TRBD2. J gave up 2 bases and V 4 bases, and 10 bases lay outside the gene matches. This CDR3 comprises 16 residues. Germline assignment: CDR1 SGHRS and CDR2 YFSETQ. The CDR3 nucleotides read TGCGCCAGCAGCCTGGGGTGGGCGGGGGTCACAGATACGCAGTATTTT. As protein: CASSLGWAGVTDTQYF.

This chain joins TRBV30 and TRBJ1-6; the match to TRBD1 covers 7 bases. Germline V lookup: CDR1 GTSNPN, CDR2 SVGIG (reference sequence). The V segment lost 3 bases and the J segment 8 bases; nucleotides outside the gene matches: 4. CDR3 length: 13 residues. The CDR3: CAWRETGDSPLHF. The DNA of the CDR3 is TGTGCCTGGAGGGAAACAGGGGATTCACCCCTCCACTTT.

The chain is built from TRBV29-1 and TRBJ2-5; TRBD1 might be the D (6 bases). The germline V gene has CDR1 SQVTM and CDR2 ANQGSEA. This CDR3 has 13 amino acids. Trimming pared 0 bases from V and 5 bases from J, leaving 10 bases between. CDR3 coding DNA: TGCAGCGTTGAAGAGGGCCAGGGGGAGACCCAGTACTTC. Its translation is CSVEEGQGETQYF.

A few counts support this clone. The chain is built from TRBV2 and TRBJ1-4; D unclear. The V end lost 7 bases, the J end lost 7 bases, and 10 bases lay between the germline ends. The germline gives CDR1 SNHLY, CDR2 FYNNEI. The CDR3 is made up of 12 amino acids. The CDR3 DNA reads TGTGCCAGCAATCTAGGGAGTGAAAAACTGTTTTTT. This translates into CASNLGSEKLFF. Full variable domain (remainder filled in from reference TRBV2 and TRBJ1-4): EPEVTQTPSHQVTQMGQEVILRCVPISNHLYFYWYRQILGQKVEFLVSFYNNEISEKSEIFDDQFSVERPDGSNFTLKIRSTKLEDSAMYFCASNLGSEKLFFGSGTQLSVL.

CDR3: CASTETAMNTEAFF. The CDR3 DNA reads as TGTGCCAGCACCGAGACAGCAATGAACACTGAAGCTTTCTTT. This sequence joins TRBV25-1 and TRBJ1-1; possibly TRBD1 for D (5 bases). The germline V gene has CDR1 MGHDK and CDR2 SYGVNS. The CDR3 has 14 residues. The V end lost 7 bases, the J end lost 0 bases, and 12 bases lay between the germline ends.

A remark on this clone: The junction differs from germline at one of its ends, possibly a read error. V gene TRBV7-7 combines with J gene TRBJ2-6; D remains ambiguous. There are 15 residues in the CDR3. Germline-derived CDR1 and CDR2 are SSHAT and FNYEAQ (reference sequence). CDR3 DNA: TGTGCTAGCAGCTTAAACCAGGCTGGGGCCAACGTCCTGACTTTC. Translation: CASSLNQAGANVLTF.

In this sample, this clone turned up a few times. The chain joins TRBV19 to TRBJ1-2, with TRBD1 identical over 7 bases. The CDR3 spans 15 residues. In germline, CDR1 is LNHDA, CDR2 SQIVND (reference sequence). V shed 2 bases, J shed 6 bases, and the junction held 9 bases outside the gene matches. The CDR3 loop is CASSIMGQWRHGYTF. CDR3 DNA sequence: TGTGCCAGTAGTATAATGGGACAGTGGCGACATGGCTACACCTTC.

The chain employs TRBV7-3 and TRBJ2-5; no firm D call. CDR3 length: 16 residues. Germline CDR1 SGHTA, CDR2 FQGTGA. V lost 2 bases and J lost 3, with 16 bases in between. CDR3 nucleotide sequence: TGTGCCAGCAGCTTAGGTGTTGGGGAAGGAGAAGAGACCCAGTACTTC. Amino acids: CASSLGVGEGEETQYF.

V is TRBV28 and J is TRBJ2-7; perhaps TRBD2 as D (5 bases). Germline assignment: CDR1 MDHEN and CDR2 SYDVKM. This CDR3 contains 14 residues. Trimming shortened V by 3 bases and J by 8 bases, and 17 bases separated the two germline ends. CDR3 in DNA: TGTGCCAGCAGTTTCCCCGTGAGAGAGGGAAAGCAGTACTTC. Protein: CASSFPVREGKQYF.

In its sample, this clone was seen once. This chain joins TRBV19 and TRBJ2-2; D remains ambiguous. The CDR3 is made up of 15 amino acids. Deletions cut 1 base from V and 2 bases from J, with 8 bases between. CDR1 and CDR2 (germline): LNHDA, SQIVND (reference sequence). The CDR3 nucleotides read TGTGCCAGTAGTATAGCAAGGACCAACACCGGGGAGCTGTTTTTT. Translation: CASSIARTNTGELFF.

This clone came up a few times. The genes are TRBV19 and TRBJ1-4; 7 bases line up with TRBD1. From germline, CDR1 is LNHDA and CDR2 SQIVND (reference sequence). The CDR3 totals 16 residues. With 9 bases clipped from V and 0 bases from J, the junction kept 10 bases outside the gene matches. CDR3 nucleotides: TGTGCCAGCGGGACAGTCGGGAGAACAACTAATGAAAAACTGTTTTTT. It translates to CASGTVGRTTNEKLFF.

The CDR3 DNA is TGTGCCAGCAGCTTCAGATCGTACAATGAGCAGTTCTTC. Translating it yields CASSFRSYNEQFF. The chain employs TRBV11-3 and TRBJ2-1; D gene ambiguous. Germline-derived CDR1 and CDR2 are SGHNT and YENEEA. V dropped 3 bases and J dropped 4 bases, with 7 bases sitting between them. The CDR3 sequence is 13 residues long.

The chain links TRBV2 to TRBJ2-7; 8 bases are a match to TRBD2. The CDR3 covers 14 residues. Germline-derived CDR1 and CDR2 are SNHLY and FYNNEI. Germline trimming cut 6 bases from V and 5 bases from J; bases unmatched to any gene: 9. CDR3: CASRAGLAFHEQYV. The CDR3 nucleotides are TGTGCCAGCAGGGCCGGACTAGCTTTCCACGAGCAGTACGTC.

This clone has just one count. The chain carries TRBV5-1 and TRBJ2-3, with 13 nucleotides matching TRBD2. The CDR3 contains 17 residues. Germline V gives CDR1 SGHRS, CDR2 YFSETQ. The junction had 6 bases not matched to a gene; V was cut back by 4 bases and J by 1 base. The CDR3 spells CASSTGLAGSGTDTQYF. The CDR3 DNA is TGCGCCAGCAGCACGGGACTAGCGGGGAGCGGCACAGATACGCAGTATTTT.

Judged by abundance, this clone is medium-sized. This CDR3 is CASSTTTDGYTF. CDR3 bases: TGTGCCAGCAGCACCACCACGGATGGCTACACCTTC. V usage is TRBV7-2 and J usage is TRBJ1-2; no definite D call. The CDR3 sequence is 12 residues long. The ends were cut back, 5 bases at V and 6 bases at J, with 10 bases in the middle. From germline, CDR1 is SGHTA and CDR2 FQGNSA.